This T cell receptor (beta chain) is drawn from a study of blood T cell repertoires in COVID-19. Turning to the study itself: There were acute and convalescent COVID-19 samples, and they came from the United States, Italy and Spain. PBMCs, B-cell-depleted T cells, or T cells were the source of the cDNA or gDNA that made up the material.

In the original analysis: Amplification of reference gene primers provided the estimated nucleated cell counts. The assay was immunoSEQ multiplex PCR, and TCRdb's table has in-frame clones only and misses some. From that table come the V and J calls and clone size; the DNA was used to work out D and trimming. The data show roughly 100,000 clones, 85% seen once. Sample: peripheral blood. The origin of this receptor is a man aged 45-65 years with acute or convalescent COVID-19.

CDR3 sequence (DNA): TGTGCCAGCAGTGAGTTCCTGGGAAACACCATATATTTT. Translation gives CASSEFLGNTIYF. This chain uses TRBV2 with TRBJ1-3; D is undetermined. Germline V gene sequence: CDR1 SNHLY, CDR2 FYNNEI. The length of the CDR3 is 13 residues. V lost 3 bases, J lost 4 bases, and 7 bases lay in between. Supplemented by reference TRBV2 and TRBJ1-3, the full variable domain reads EPEVTQTPSHQVTQMGQEVILRCVPISNHLYFYWYRQILGQKVEFLVSFYNNEISEKSEIFDDQFSVERPDGSNFTLKIRSTKLEDSAMYFCASSEFLGNTIYFGEGSWLTVV.